Each of the 18 T cell receptor beta chains below was sequenced from the same sample in a study of blood T cell repertoires in COVID-19. Data came from immunoSEQ multiplex PCR; TCRdb stores just in-frame clones and leaves some out. This table has 100,000 to 110,000 clones, approximately 87% appearing once. Sequenced material: peripheral blood. These receptor sequences come from a human donor in a cohort sampled during active COVID-19.

The chain has TRBV3-1 (or the pseudogene TRBV3-2) and TRBJ1-6; 7 bases are shared with TRBD1. This CDR3 spans 16 amino acids. Germline CDR1 is LGHDT and CDR2 is YNNKEL (reference sequence). After removal of 5 bases from V and 7 bases from J, the junction contained 11 bases not matched to a gene. The CDR3 DNA follows: TGTGCCAGCAGCTCCCTCCGACAGGGTGGAAATTCACCCCTCCACTTT. Translation gives CASSSLRQGGNSPLHF.

This chain uses TRBV7-2 with TRBJ2-5; 9 bases are a match to TRBD2. With 3 bases clipped from V and 2 bases from J, the junction kept 7 bases outside the gene matches. Per the germline V gene, CDR1 is SGHTA and CDR2 is FQGNSA. The CDR3 spans 16 residues. The CDR3, as DNA: TGTGCCAGCAGCTTGTTAGGCGGGGGGGTACAAGAGACCCAGTACTTC. It encodes CASSLLGGGVQETQYF.

This clone showed up just once. V is TRBV3-1 (or the pseudogene TRBV3-2) and J is TRBJ2-7, with TRBD2 as a possible D gene (6 bases). Trimming cost V 0 bases and J 3 bases, with 15 bases left between them. The CDR3 is made up of 16 amino acids. CDR1 and CDR2 (germline): LGHDT, YNNKEL (reference sequence). The CDR3 here is CASSQEWRGPIYEQYF. For the CDR3, the DNA is TGTGCCAGCAGCCAAGAATGGCGGGGACCTATCTACGAGCAGTACTTC.

V and J are TRBV3-1 (or the pseudogene TRBV3-2) and TRBJ2-1; 9 nucleotides match TRBD2. V dropped 4 bases and J dropped 0; count of bases not matched to a gene: 7. The CDR3 loop spans 17 amino acids. Germline V lookup: CDR1 LGHDT, CDR2 YNNKEL (reference sequence). The CDR3 sequence: CASSLSGGGGSYNEQFF. The CDR3 region has the DNA TGTGCCAGCAGCCTAAGTGGCGGGGGGGGCTCCTACAATGAGCAGTTCTTC.

This clone was observed a few times. The V call is TRBV6-1, the J call TRBJ1-2, with no clear D. The length of the CDR3 is 15 residues. Trimming cost V 0 bases and J 5 bases, with 13 bases left between them. In germline, CDR1 is MNHNS, CDR2 SASEGT. The CDR3 DNA sequence: TGTGCCAGCAGTGAAGCGCTTACGGGAACTTATGGCTACACCTTC. This codes for CASSEALTGTYGYTF.

This sequence joins TRBV11-2 and TRBJ2-1; D remains ambiguous. Trimming removed 2 bases from V and 0 bases from J, with 8 bases in between. Germline CDR1 is SGHAT and CDR2 is FQNNGV. The CDR3 has 15 amino acids. In DNA, the CDR3 is TGTGCCAGCAGCTTATCCCCCAGCTCCTACAATGAGCAGTTCTTC. Protein product: CASSLSPSSYNEQFF. The full variable domain, with the rest looked up from reference TRBV11-2 and TRBJ2-1, is EAGVAQSPRYKIIEKRQSVAFWCNPISGHATLYWYQQILGQGPKLLIQFQNNGVVDDSQLPKDRFSAERLKGVDSTLKIQPAKLEDSAVYLCASSLSPSSYNEQFFGPGTRLTVL.

This clone has just one count. This rearrangement joins TRBV21-1 to TRBJ1-5; TRBD1 is the table's D call and was not checked against the DNA. TRBV21-1 is a documented pseudogene. This CDR3 region has 17 residues. The CDR3 here is CASRKVVGHLSNQPQHF. DNA of the CDR3: TGTGCCAGCAGAAAAGTGGTGGGACACCTTAGCAATCAGCCCCAGCATTTT.

This clone has a handful of counts. The chain carries TRBV2 and TRBJ1-1; 7 nucleotides align to TRBD1. Per germline, CDR1 SNHLY and CDR2 FYNNEI. V was clipped by 6 bases and J by 0 bases; unmatched bases: 7. The CDR3 contains 15 residues. Here the CDR3 reads CASSPRQGMNTEAFF. CDR3 DNA: TGTGCCAGCAGCCCAAGACAGGGCATGAACACTGAAGCTTTCTTT. The full variable domain, in which reference TRBV2 and TRBJ1-1 provide the parts outside the CDR3, is EPEVTQTPSHQVTQMGQEVILRCVPISNHLYFYWYRQILGQKVEFLVSFYNNEISEKSEIFDDQFSVERPDGSNFTLKIRSTKLEDSAMYFCASSPRQGMNTEAFFGQGTRLTVV.

The V gene is TRBV6-2 or TRBV6-3, the J gene TRBJ1-5, with 7 nucleotides matching TRBD1. The CDR3 spans 15 residues. Germline V CDR1 and CDR2: MNHEY, SVGEGT. The trim removed 4 bases at V and 2 bases at J, leaving 5 bases unmatched. This CDR3 reads CASSFGTVGNQPQHF. Here the CDR3 DNA reads TGTGCCAGCAGTTTTGGGACAGTCGGCAATCAGCCCCAGCATTTT.

This clone was picked up a small number of times. This rearrangement joins TRBV5-6 to TRBJ2-1; D uncertain. This CDR3 contains 14 residues. V gave up 1 base and J gave up 4 bases, with 9 bases separating them. Germline values: CDR1 SGHDT, CDR2 YYEEEE. CDR3 DNA: TGTGCCAGCAGCTTGTTTCACGGTTACAATGAGCAGTTCTTC. It translates to CASSLFHGYNEQFF.

This clone is a singleton in its sample. V gene TRBV3-1 (or the pseudogene TRBV3-2) combines with J gene TRBJ2-3; D is ambiguous. With 4 bases removed from V and 5 bases from J, the gap between germline ends came to 10 bases. Germline CDR1 LGHDT, CDR2 YNNKEL (reference sequence). The CDR3 spans 13 residues. The CDR3 spells CASSLLNGDTQYF. In DNA, the CDR3 is TGTGCCAGCAGCCTCCTCAACGGAGATACGCAGTATTTT.

The chain carries TRBV18 and TRBJ1-1; D is possibly TRBD1 (5 bases). CDR3 length: 15 residues. Trimming removed 1 base from V and 3 bases from J, with 12 bases in between. Germline V CDR1 and CDR2: KGHSH, LQKENI. CDR3 loop: CASSPRQSVDTEAFF. In DNA form, the CDR3 reads TGTGCCAGCTCACCACGACAGAGCGTGGACACTGAAGCTTTCTTT.

This chain uses TRBV11-2 with TRBJ2-1, with 11 bases identical to TRBD2. The CDR3 is 16 amino acids. The junction had 7 bases not matched to a gene; V was cut back by 2 bases and J by 7 bases. Germline V gives CDR1 SGHAT, CDR2 FQNNGV. CDR3 coding DNA: TGTGCCAGCAGCTTACGGGCTAGCGGGAGGCTAAATGAGCAGTTCTTC. Its translation: CASSLRASGRLNEQFF.

This rearrangement joins TRBV6-5 to TRBJ2-1; TRBD2 agrees at 12 bases. Germline V lookup: CDR1 MNHEY, CDR2 SVGAGI. Losses at the gene ends were 4 bases for V and 9 bases for J; bases not matched to a gene: 10. The CDR3 covers 16 residues. CDR3 in amino acids: CASSFTTSGSSSEQFF. For the CDR3, the DNA is TGTGCCAGCAGTTTTACGACTAGCGGGAGCTCTAGTGAGCAGTTCTTC.

This clone appeared once. This chain connects TRBV5-1 to TRBJ1-2; D gene unclear. The CDR3 runs 13 residues. Germline CDR1 reads SGHRS; CDR2 reads YFSETQ. Trimming pared 0 bases from V and 4 bases from J, leaving 7 bases between. CDR3: CASSLGGSYGYTF. For the CDR3, the DNA is TGCGCCAGCAGCTTGGGAGGGAGCTATGGCTACACCTTC.

The rearrangement joins TRBV5-1 to TRBJ2-3; unclear D gene. Germline V gives CDR1 SGHRS, CDR2 YFSETQ. Trimming took off 0 bases at V and 1 base at J, with 12 bases between the two ends. The CDR3 spans 16 residues. CDR3 coding DNA: TGCGCCAGCAGCTTGGGAGGCACCCACGGCACAGATACGCAGTATTTT. Amino acids: CASSLGGTHGTDTQYF. The variable domain in full, completed from reference TRBV5-1 and TRBJ2-3, reads KAGVTQTPRYLIKTRGQQVTLSCSPISGHRSVSWYQQTPGQGLQFLFEYFSETQRNKGNFPGRFSGRQFSNSRSEMNVSTLELGDSALYLCASSLGGTHGTDTQYFGPGTRLTVL.

V usage is TRBV20-1 and J usage is TRBJ2-7; TRBD1 matches at 8 bases. Germline CDR1 DFQATT, CDR2 SNEGSKA (reference sequence). This CDR3 has 11 residues. V lost 6 bases, J lost 7 bases, and 5 bases stayed unmatched. The DNA of the CDR3 is TGCAGTGCCCAGGGGGCGGGTGAGCAGTACTTC. Translated, it gives CSAQGAGEQYF.

The chain links TRBV20-1 to TRBJ2-7; 8 bases fit TRBD2. This CDR3 has 15 residues. The trim removed 3 bases at V and 4 bases at J, leaving 11 bases unmatched. Germline V gene sequence: CDR1 DFQATT, CDR2 SNEGSKA (reference sequence). The CDR3 DNA sequence: TGCAGTGCTAGTTGGGGCGGCGGGAGGCTTTACGAGCAGTACTTC. Protein: CSASWGGGRLYEQYF.